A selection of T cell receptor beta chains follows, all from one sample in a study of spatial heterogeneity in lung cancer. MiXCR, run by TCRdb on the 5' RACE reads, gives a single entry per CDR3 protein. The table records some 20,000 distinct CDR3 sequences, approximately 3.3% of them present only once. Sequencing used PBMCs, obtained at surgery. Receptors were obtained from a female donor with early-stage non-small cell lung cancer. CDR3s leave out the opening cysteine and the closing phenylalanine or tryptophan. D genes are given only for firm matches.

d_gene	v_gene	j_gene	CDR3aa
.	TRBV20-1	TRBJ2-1	SARWWESYNEQF
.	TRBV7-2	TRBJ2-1	ASSSGTPPRDEQF
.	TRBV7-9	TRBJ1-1	ASSTRQIVNTEAF
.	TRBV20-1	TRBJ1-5	SATMDSLGQPQH
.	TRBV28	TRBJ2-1	ASSPGDLYNEQF
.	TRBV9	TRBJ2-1	ASSVGTEGEQF
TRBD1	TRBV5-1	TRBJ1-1	ASSFRGDNTEAF
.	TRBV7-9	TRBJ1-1	ASSTDNTEAF
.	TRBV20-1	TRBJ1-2	SARGTAQRPNYGYT
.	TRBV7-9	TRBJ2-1	ASLASSVSEQF
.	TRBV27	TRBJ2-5	ASSLCQGLSEGGSETQY
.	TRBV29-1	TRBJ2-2	SVLMDFGTGELF
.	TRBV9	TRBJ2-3	ASSVDSAGFTDTQY
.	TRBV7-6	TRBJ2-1	ASSLAPTLNEQF
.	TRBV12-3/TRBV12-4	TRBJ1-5	ASSSTNINQPQH
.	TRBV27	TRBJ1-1	ASSLMGGVTEAF
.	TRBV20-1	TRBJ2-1	SAKVPRDNEQF
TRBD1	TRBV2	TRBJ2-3	ASRQDRGRLDTQY
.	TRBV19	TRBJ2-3	ASSTQLTWPSTDTQY
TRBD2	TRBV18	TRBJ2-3	ASSPPGLAATDTQY
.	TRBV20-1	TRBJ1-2	SAVQGANYGYT
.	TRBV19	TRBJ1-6	ASSITGSLDSPLH
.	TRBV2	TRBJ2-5	ASSATPETQY
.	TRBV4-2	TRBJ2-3	ASSQDGLGQY
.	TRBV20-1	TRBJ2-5	SARALYEERQETQY
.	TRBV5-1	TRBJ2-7	ASSLPGAYEQY
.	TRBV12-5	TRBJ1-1	ASGVKGDTEAF
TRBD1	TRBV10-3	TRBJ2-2	AIRGTGGFSTGELF
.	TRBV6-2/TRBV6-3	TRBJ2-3	ASTQTGVFDTQY
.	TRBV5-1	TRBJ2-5	ASRSQGSQETQY
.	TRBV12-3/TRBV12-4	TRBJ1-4	ASSTSATRKLF
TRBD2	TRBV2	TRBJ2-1	ASTVSGMIGYEQF
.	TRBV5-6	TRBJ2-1	ASSLGPHYNEQF
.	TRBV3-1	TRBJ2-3	ASSQDYNTDTQY
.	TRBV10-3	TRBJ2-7	AIQATLSSPYEQY
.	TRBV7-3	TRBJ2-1	ASSPAGTGHGNEQF
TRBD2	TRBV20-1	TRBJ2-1	SAARGWSGSGNEQF
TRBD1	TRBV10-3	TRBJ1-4	AISESRGGQGTEKLF
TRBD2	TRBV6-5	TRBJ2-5	ASSYSGGQETQY
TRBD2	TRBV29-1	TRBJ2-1	SSEGTPGLADYNEQF
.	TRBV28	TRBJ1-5	ASSFGRASNQPQH
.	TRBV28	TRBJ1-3	ASTSAGASGNTIY
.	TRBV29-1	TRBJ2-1	SVEGTYNEQF
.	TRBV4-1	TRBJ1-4	ASSQDLVGSRPNEKLF
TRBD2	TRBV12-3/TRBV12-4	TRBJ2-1	ASSLEGWTSGTHEQF
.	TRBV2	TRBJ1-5	ASRWKGPNQPQH
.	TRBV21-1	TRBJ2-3	ASSPIKGETGTDTQY
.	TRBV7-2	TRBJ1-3	ASSLVQVFSGNTIY
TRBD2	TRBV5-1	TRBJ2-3	ASSFGTSEFTDTQY
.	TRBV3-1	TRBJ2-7	ASSPGSYEQY
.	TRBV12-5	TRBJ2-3	ASRLLDMGYTDTQY
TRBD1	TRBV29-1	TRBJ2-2	SVQGAGELF
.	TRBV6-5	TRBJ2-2	ASSYSSRGHGELF
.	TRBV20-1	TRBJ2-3	SASISSSATDTQY
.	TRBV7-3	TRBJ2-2	ASSPPGAGELF
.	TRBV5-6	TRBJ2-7	ASSPGTFTYEQY
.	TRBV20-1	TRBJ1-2	SASPPGTYGYT
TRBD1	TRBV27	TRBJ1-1	ASSPGQEILNTEAF
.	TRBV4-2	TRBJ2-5	ASSQDRAQETQY
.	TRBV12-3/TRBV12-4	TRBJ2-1	ASSPLGLWERKNGEQF